The next 3 T cell receptor beta chains were all read from a single sample in a study of cytomegalovirus exposure and HLA in healthy donors (TCRdb year 2017). The library was built by means of the immunoSEQ multiplex PCR assay. TCRdb took over this immuneACCESS table, retaining in-frame rearrangements with V and J assigned. Such tables are incomplete; in checked studies, under half of the missing clones stem from an unresolved V gene, and the remainder is unexplained. The sample records fewer than 85,000 clones, approximately 90% of which are singletons. About 4.1% of the sample belongs to the ten largest clones. Source material: PBMCs. The receptor set was obtained from a woman between 18 and 30 years old in good health and CMV-seropositive.

The chain employs TRBV30 and TRBJ2-3; TRBD2 is a possible D gene (5 bases). This CDR3 spans 13 amino acids. Germline values: CDR1 GTSNPN, CDR2 SVGIG (reference sequence). V was shortened by 0 bases and J by 14 bases, with 18 bases between the two germline ends. CDR3 bases: TGTGCCTGGAGTGTATACAGCAGCGGCTTGCGGTATTTT. Protein product: CAWSVYSSGLRYF. The full variable domain, its missing parts supplied by reference TRBV30 and TRBJ2-3, is SQTIHQWPATLVQPVGSPLSLECTVEGTSNPNLYWYRQAAGRGLQLLFYSVGIGQISSEVPQNLSASRPQDRQFILSSKKLLLSDSGFYLCAWSVYSSGLRYFGPGTRLTVL.

J is TRBJ1-1 and V is TRBV6-5; a possible D gene is TRBD1 (6 bases). CDR1 and CDR2 (germline): MNHEY, SVGAGI. The V end was cut by 3 bases, the J end by 5 bases, with 10 bases between. This CDR3 has 13 residues. CDR3 sequence reads: CASSYQGRTEAFF. Here the CDR3 DNA reads TGTGCCAGCAGTTATCAGGGGCGGACTGAAGCTTTCTTT.

The J gene is TRBJ2-1, the V gene TRBV5-4; TRBD2 is a possible D gene (5 bases). Between the trimmed V and J ends, which lost 0 bases and 8 bases, there was a span of 12 bases. The germline CDR1 and CDR2 sequences are SGHNT and YYREEE (reference sequence). CDR3 length: 14 amino acids. The CDR3 coding sequence is TGTGCCAGCAGCTTGGAACCTAGCAGCCATGAGCAGTTCTTC. Translating it yields CASSLEPSSHEQFF.